The 19 T cell receptor beta chains presented below share a single source sample, sequenced in a study of T cells in Graves' hyperthyroidism and ophthalmopathy. RNA transcripts provided the source from which TCR beta CDR3 regions were amplified. Researchers ran a first-round RT-PCR on the TCR CDR3 using the HTBI primer set. One entry per CDR3 protein results from TCRdb running MiXCR on the multiplex PCR reads. The table has roughly 420,000 distinct CDR3 sequences, approximately 14% seen once. The specimen was blood. These receptors came from a woman between 18 and 30 years old with Graves' hyperthyroidism.

This clonotype came up many times. This rearrangement joins TRBV2 to TRBJ1-1; 8 bases line up with TRBD1. This CDR3 contains 14 residues. Germline-derived CDR1 and CDR2 are SNHLY and FYNNEI. The V gene end was trimmed by 6 bases and the J gene end by 4 bases; junction bases not matched to a gene: 7. The CDR3: CASRLIGTGTEAFF. In DNA, the CDR3 is TGTGCCAGCAGACTAATAGGGACAGGCACTGAAGCTTTCTTT.

The V gene is TRBV7-8, the J gene TRBJ2-5; no clear D gene. This CDR3 is built from 14 residues. Germline lookup yields CDR1 SGHVS and CDR2 FQNEAQ. V lost 6 bases to trimming and J lost 5 bases, with 16 bases between them. CDR3 sequence: CASSPHYGGETQYF. CDR3 nucleotides: TGTGCCAGCAGTCCTCATTACGGTGGGGAGACCCAGTACTTC. Full variable domain (missing parts from reference TRBV7-8 and TRBJ2-5): GAGVSQSPRYKVAKRGQDVALRCDPISGHVSLFWYQQALGQGPEFLTYFQNEAQLDKSGLPSDRFFAERPEGSVSTLKIQRTQQEDSAVYLCASSPHYGGETQYFGPGTRLLVL.

This chain uses TRBV27 with TRBJ2-2; TRBD1 matches 9 bases. The junction had 7 bases not matched to a gene; V was cut back by 4 bases and J by 4 bases. Germline CDR1 and CDR2: MNHEY and SMNVEV (reference sequence). The CDR3 totals 16 residues. The CDR3 DNA follows: TGTGCCAGCAGTTCACACAGGGGGCGAGTCACCGGGGAGCTGTTTTTT. Amino acids: CASSSHRGRVTGELFF.

On this clonotype itself: The junction departs from the called germline gene at one end, perhaps through a read error. The chain carries TRBV11-2 and TRBJ2-3; D might be TRBD1 or TRBD2, each matching 5 bases. Germline CDR1 and CDR2: SGHAT and FQNNGV. This CDR3 comprises 13 residues. The CDR3: CASSFPGADAQYF. The CDR3 nucleotides read TGTGCCAGCAGCTTCCCCGGGGCAGATGCGCAGTATTTT.

This clonotype has a count of ten or more. The V and J genes are TRBV29-1 and TRBJ1-1; 8 bases are a match to TRBD1. Trimming cost V 4 bases and J 3 bases; bases outside gene matches: 10. There are 15 residues in the CDR3. The germline CDR1 and CDR2 sequences are SQVTM and ANQGSEA. The CDR3 is CSVVADRGWYTEAFF. CDR3 bases: TGCAGCGTTGTGGCAGACAGGGGATGGTACACTGAAGCTTTCTTT.

This clonotype showed up just a few times. Here the CDR3 reads CSAKGDRSSNSPLHF. The CDR3 nucleotides are TGCAGTGCAAAAGGGGACAGGTCGTCTAATTCACCCCTCCACTTT. J is TRBJ1-6 and V is TRBV20-1, with 8 bases fitting TRBD1. After removal of 6 bases from V and 6 bases from J, the junction contained 10 bases not matched to a gene. The length of the CDR3 is 15 residues. Germline V gene lookup returns CDR1 DFQATT and CDR2 SNEGSKA (reference sequence).

The genes are TRBV4-2 and TRBJ1-5; 9 bases are a match to TRBD1. Per germline, CDR1 LGHNA and CDR2 YNFKEQ. The CDR3 loop spans 15 amino acids. V lost 0 bases to trimming and J lost 7 bases; unmatched junction nucleotides: 4. CDR3 protein: CASSQEGQGGQPQHF. The DNA for the CDR3 is TGTGCCAGCAGCCAAGAGGGACAGGGTGGACAGCCCCAGCATTTT.

On this clonotype: Germline is not matched at one junction end, which may reflect a read error. V and J are TRBV12-3 or TRBV12-4 and TRBJ2-7; D could derive from TRBD1 or TRBD2 (6 bases each). The CDR3 runs to 14 residues. This CDR3 is CASNPGVGAYEQHF. The CDR3 nucleotides are TGTGCCAGCAACCCGGGGGTGGGGGCCTACGAGCAGCACTTC.

The sample holds many counts of this clonotype. The V gene is TRBV11-3, the J gene TRBJ1-1; TRBD1 matches at 7 bases. This CDR3 has 13 amino acids. J lost 2 bases, V lost 10 bases, and 7 bases had no gene match. Per the germline V gene, CDR1 is SGHNT and CDR2 is YENEEA. CDR3 nucleotide sequence: TGTGCCAACCTGACAGGGCTCAACACTGAAGCTTTCTTT. Its translation: CANLTGLNTEAFF.

This chain uses TRBV24-1 with TRBJ2-5; D is unclear. The CDR3 has 11 residues. The V end was cut by 7 bases, the J end by 4 bases, with 6 bases between. Germline V gene sequence: CDR1 KGHDR, CDR2 SFDVKD. CDR3 sequence reads: CATSFAETQYF. The CDR3 nucleotides read TGTGCCACCAGCTTTGCAGAGACCCAGTACTTC.

This clonotype was seen only once. The chain has TRBV20-1 and TRBJ2-3; a weak D match, TRBD1 (6 bases). Germline V gene data show CDR1 as DFQATT and CDR2 as SNEGSKA (reference sequence). Between the trimmed V and J ends, which lost 3 bases and 4 bases, there was a span of 14 bases. The length of the CDR3 is 14 residues. The DNA of the CDR3 is TGCAGTGCTAGTTTCAGGGGTCGCTCAGATACGCAGTATTTT. The encoded protein is CSASFRGRSDTQYF.

The sample holds many counts of this clonotype. V gene TRBV20-1 combines with J gene TRBJ1-5; TRBD1 matches at 10 bases. Per germline, CDR1 DFQATT and CDR2 SNEGSKA (reference sequence). This CDR3 region has 12 residues. CDR3 loop: CRGTGGNQPQHF. DNA for the CDR3: TGCAGGGGGACAGGGGGCAATCAGCCCCAGCATTTT.

There are a few counts of this clonotype. The chain is built from TRBV7-3 and TRBJ2-2, with a possible D match to TRBD2 (6 bases). The CDR3 contains 17 residues. V dropped 2 bases and J dropped 4 bases, with 17 bases sitting between them. CDR1 and CDR2 (germline): SGHTA, FQGTGA. For the CDR3, the DNA is TGTGCCAGCAGCTTATACCGGAGGGGCGATCGCACCGGGGAGCTGTTTTTT. Protein product: CASSLYRRGDRTGELFF.

This clonotype was found a few times. The chain joins TRBV10-3 to TRBJ1-1, with a possible D match to TRBD1 (5 bases). Germline-derived CDR1 and CDR2 are ENHRY and SYGVKD. The ends were cut back, 4 bases at V and 0 bases at J, with 12 bases in the middle. There are 15 residues in the CDR3. The CDR3 DNA sequence: TGTGCCATCAGTGCCTCTCAGGGTTTGAACACTGAAGCTTTCTTT. Translating it yields CAISASQGLNTEAFF.

The chain is built from TRBV13 and TRBJ2-5; the D gene could be TRBD1 or TRBD2 (5 bases each). This CDR3 spans 15 amino acids. Germline V gives CDR1 PRHDT, CDR2 FYEKMQ (reference sequence). V lost 6 bases and J lost 2, with 16 bases in between. For the CDR3, the DNA is TGTGCCAGCAGTTTAAGGGGACGTGAACAAGAGACCCAGTACTTC. Translating it yields CASSLRGREQETQYF.

Notes on this clonotype: A read error is likely, as this CDR3 ends without the conserved phenylalanine or tryptophan. The chain combines TRBV5-6 with TRBJ1-1; TRBD1 might be the D (6 bases). The CDR3 totals 14 residues. Between the trimmed V and J ends, which lost 2 bases and 0 bases, there was a span of 8 bases. Germline V gene lookup returns CDR1 SGHDT and CDR2 YYEEEE. The DNA of the CDR3 is TGTGCCAGCAGCTTCGGACAGTTGAACACTGAAGCTTTCTCT. Protein product: CASSFGQLNTEAFS.

The sample holds many counts of this clonotype. This chain joins TRBV2 and TRBJ1-2; 8 bases align to TRBD1. The CDR3 is 14 amino acids. Germline CDR1 reads SNHLY; CDR2 reads FYNNEI. V shed 6 bases and J 7 bases; nucleotides not matched to a gene: 10. This CDR3 is CASRAGQAVRGYTF. In nucleotides, the CDR3 is TGTGCCAGCAGGGCGGGACAGGCCGTCCGTGGCTACACCTTC.

This clonotype appeared many times. This sequence joins TRBV3-1 and TRBJ2-2, with TRBD1 as a possible D gene (6 bases). The CDR3 is 17 residues long. V was pared by 4 bases and J by 4 bases, with 19 bases between. The germline gives CDR1 LGHDT, CDR2 YNNKEL (reference sequence). DNA of the CDR3: TGTGCCAGCAGCCCACCCGCCCAGGGGCTAATCACCGGGGAGCTGTTTTTT. Residues: CASSPPAQGLITGELFF.

This clonotype was seen more than once but under ten times. The CDR3: CASSQNSGGRTHEQYF. The CDR3 region has the DNA TGTGCCAGCAGCCAAAACTCTGGCGGGAGGACCCACGAGCAGTACTTC. The chain has TRBV3-1 and TRBJ2-7, with 8 bases that match TRBD2. The CDR3 extends over 16 amino acids. Germline V lookup: CDR1 LGHDT, CDR2 YNNKEL (reference sequence). The V gene end was trimmed by 2 bases and the J gene end by 5 bases; junction bases not matched to a gene: 11.